What follows is one T cell receptor (beta chain) and its context. Germline loops: CDR1 LNHDA, CDR2 SQIVND (reference sequence). V trimming: 5 bases; J trimming: 3 bases; junction bases outside the gene matches: 7. This CDR3 region has 16 residues. Profiled with immunoSEQ multiplex PCR; TCRdb holds only in-frame clones, not every one. The table has about 480,000 clones, about three quarters seen once. The data are from a study of shared clonotypes between healthy human individuals. The receptor's source is a woman between 40 and 50 years old in good health. Some clones in this sample may be carry-over from other donors' samples. The rearrangement uses TRBV19 and TRBJ2-7; TRBD2 aligns across 13 bases. Sequencing input: PBMCs. The CDR3 loop is CASSAGGLAGNYEQYF. In DNA form, the CDR3 reads TGTGCCAGTAGTGCTGGGGGACTAGCGGGAAACTACGAGCAGTACTTC.